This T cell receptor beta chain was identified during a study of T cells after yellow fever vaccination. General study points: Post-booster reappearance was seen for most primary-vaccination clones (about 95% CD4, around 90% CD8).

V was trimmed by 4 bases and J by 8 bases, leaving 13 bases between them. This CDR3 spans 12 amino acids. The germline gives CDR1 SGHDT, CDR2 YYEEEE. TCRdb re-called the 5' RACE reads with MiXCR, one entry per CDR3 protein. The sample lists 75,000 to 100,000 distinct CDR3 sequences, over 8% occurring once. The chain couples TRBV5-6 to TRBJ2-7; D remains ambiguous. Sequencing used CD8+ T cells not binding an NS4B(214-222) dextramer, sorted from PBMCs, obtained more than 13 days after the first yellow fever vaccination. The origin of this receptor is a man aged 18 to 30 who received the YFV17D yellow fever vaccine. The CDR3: CASSADGFKQYF. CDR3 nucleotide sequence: TGTGCCAGCAGCGCGGACGGGTTCAAGCAGTACTTC. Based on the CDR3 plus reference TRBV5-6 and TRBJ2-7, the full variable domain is DAGVTQSPTHLIKTRGQQVTLRCSPKSGHDTVSWYQQALGQGPQFIFQYYEEEERQRGNFPDRFSGHQFPNYSSELNVNALLLGDSALYLCASSADGFKQYFGPGTRLTVT.